Following are 25 T cell receptor beta chains from one sample sequenced in a study of early T cells in non-severe SARS-CoV-2 infection. TCRdb re-called the 5' RACE reads through MiXCR, storing one row per CDR3 protein. The repertoire holds tens of thousands of distinct CDR3 sequences, with approximately 12% as singletons. The sequencing sample was made of whole blood. Source of these receptors: an adult who was a healthcare worker with PCR-confirmed SARS-CoV-2 infection or an uninfected control (not recorded which).

This clonotype was detected a few times. The rearrangement uses TRBV2 and TRBJ1-2, with TRBD1 identical over 8 bases. The CDR3 extends over 15 amino acids. Germline-derived CDR1 and CDR2 are SNHLY and FYNNEI. J was trimmed by 4 bases and V by 7 bases; bases with no gene match: 11. In nucleotides, the CDR3 is TGTGCCAGCACCAAGGACCAGGGGGCTGGCTATGGCTACACCTTC. Amino acids: CASTKDQGAGYGYTF.

This clonotype was observed a few times. This chain links TRBV10-3 with TRBJ1-1; 12 bases are a match to TRBD1. CDR1 is ENHRY and CDR2 is SYGVKD in the germline V gene. With 6 bases clipped from V and 4 bases from J, the junction kept 3 bases outside the gene matches. This CDR3 is 14 amino acids long. CDR3 sequence reads: CAISPGQGATEAFF. The CDR3 coding sequence is TGTGCCATCAGCCCGGGACAGGGGGCCACTGAAGCTTTCTTT.

CDR3 DNA: TGTGCCACCCGGCCGGCTAGCGGGACCGGGGAGCTGTTTTTT. Encoded protein: CATRPASGTGELFF. This chain joins TRBV15 and TRBJ2-2, with 8 bases fitting TRBD2. This CDR3 contains 14 residues. Germline lookup yields CDR1 LNHNV and CDR2 YYDKDF (reference sequence). V lost 8 bases and J lost 5; bases outside the gene matches: 7.

CDR3 sequence reads: CASRRVDWLSETQYF. CDR3 nucleotides: TGTGCCAGCAGAAGGGTCGACTGGCTTAGTGAGACCCAGTACTTC. This sequence joins TRBV6-5 and TRBJ2-5; D unresolved. Trimming removed 6 bases from V and 5 bases from J, with 19 bases in between. The CDR3 consists of 15 residues. In germline, CDR1 is MNHEY, CDR2 SVGAGI.

Here the CDR3 reads CASSSNRGGGYTF. The CDR3 bases are TGTGCCAGCAGCTCGAACAGGGGTGGTGGCTACACCTTC. J is TRBJ1-2 and V is TRBV7-3; 7 bases map to TRBD1. CDR1 and CDR2 (germline): SGHTA, FQGTGA. V lost 4 bases and J lost 7; bases outside the gene matches: 6. This CDR3 is 13 amino acids long.

This chain connects TRBV7-2 to TRBJ2-1, with a weak D call TRBD2 (5 bases). CDR3 length equals 13 residues. V lost 5 bases to trimming and J lost 4 bases, with 9 bases between them. Germline CDR1 SGHTA, CDR2 FQGNSA. In DNA, the CDR3 is TGTGCCAGCAGCCCGGGGAATTACAATGAGCAGTTCTTC. It yields the protein CASSPGNYNEQFF.

The rearrangement uses TRBV28 and TRBJ1-2; TRBD1 is a possible D gene (5 bases). CDR3 length: 12 residues. Germline values: CDR1 MDHEN, CDR2 SYDVKM. Trimming left V 5 bases short and J 8 bases short, with 12 bases between. The CDR3 nucleotides read TGTGCCAGCAGTACCCCGCGGGGGGGCTACACCTTC. Translated: CASSTPRGGYTF.

On this clonotype itself: Possible read error: a much larger clone is one base away. The chain is built from TRBV9 and TRBJ1-6; no clear D. CDR3 length: 14 amino acids. CDR1 is SGDLS and CDR2 is YYNGEE in the germline V gene. Deletions cut 4 bases from V and 7 bases from J, with 12 bases between. The CDR3 nucleotides are TGTGCCAGCAGCCTCAACTATTCCAATTCACCCCTCCACTTT. Protein sequence: CASSLNYSNSPLHF. The full variable domain, rest sourced from reference TRBV9 and TRBJ1-6, is DSGVTQTPKHLITATGQRVTLRCSPRSGDLSVYWYQQSLDQGLQFLIQYYNGEERAKGNILERFSAQQFPDLHSELNLSSLELGDSALYFCASSLNYSNSPLHFGNGTRLTVT.

This clonotype was counted between two and nine times. V and J are TRBV5-1 and TRBJ2-5, with 11 bases fitting TRBD2. The V gene's germline CDR1 is SGHRS and CDR2 YFSETQ. CDR3 length equals 18 residues. Losses at the gene ends were 3 bases for V and 5 bases for J; bases not matched to a gene: 15. CDR3 in amino acids: CASSSPGLAARRDETQYF. The CDR3 DNA is TGCGCCAGCAGCTCCCCGGGACTAGCGGCACGCAGGGACGAGACCCAGTACTTC.

This clonotype was detected ten times or more. The chain combines TRBV18 with TRBJ2-7; 7 positions agree with TRBD2. CDR3 length equals 13 residues. Germline loops: CDR1 KGHSH, CDR2 LQKENI. The V segment lost 6 bases and the J segment 4 bases; nucleotides outside the gene matches: 6. The CDR3 loop is CASSPGEGYEQYF. The CDR3 nucleotides are TGTGCCAGCTCTCCGGGGGAGGGTTACGAGCAGTACTTC.

This sequence joins TRBV19 and TRBJ1-1, with 8 bases that match TRBD1. The CDR3 is made up of 14 amino acids. Germline V gene sequence: CDR1 LNHDA, CDR2 SQIVND (reference sequence). The J segment lost 4 bases and the V segment lost 5 bases, leaving 6 bases of the junction unmatched. The chain's CDR3 is CASSAQGGGTEAFF. The CDR3 DNA reads as TGTGCCAGTAGTGCACAGGGGGGGGGCACTGAAGCTTTCTTT.

This clonotype was detected a few times. The chain links TRBV4-1 to TRBJ2-6; D is possibly TRBD1 or TRBD2 (5 bases each). V lost 0 bases and J lost 4, with 19 bases in between. The CDR3 spans 19 residues. Germline-derived CDR1 and CDR2 are MGHRA and YSYEKL. This CDR3 reads CASSQETKLRGTGANVLTF. CDR3 sequence (DNA): TGCGCCAGCAGCCAAGAGACAAAGCTAAGAGGGACCGGGGCCAACGTCCTGACTTTC.

The chain combines TRBV7-6 with TRBJ2-3; unclear D gene. The CDR3 is 14 residues long. Germline CDR1 reads SGHVS; CDR2 reads FNYEAQ. The germline V and J ends were trimmed by 1 base and 2 bases, with 7 bases remaining between them. CDR3 amino acids: CASSLVGTTDTQYF. The CDR3, as DNA: TGTGCCAGCAGCTTAGTAGGCACCACAGATACGCAGTATTTT.

The CDR3 DNA follows: TGTGCCAGCACCACCCCAGGGTTTCAGCCCCAGCATTTT. Protein: CASTTPGFQPQHF. The chain uses TRBV6-6 and TRBJ1-5; weak D call: TRBD1 (5 bases). This CDR3 comprises 13 residues. Germline V gives CDR1 MNHNY, CDR2 SVGAGI (reference sequence). V lost 7 bases to trimming and J lost 6 bases, with 13 bases between them.

CDR3 DNA sequence: TGTGCCAGCAGCGCTACAGGGGGCGTCCCCTACGAGCAGTACTTC. As protein: CASSATGGVPYEQYF. The chain couples TRBV6-1 to TRBJ2-7, with TRBD1 identical over 9 bases. This CDR3 contains 15 residues. The trim removed 6 bases at V and 2 bases at J, leaving 8 bases unmatched. Germline CDR1 and CDR2: MNHNS and SASEGT.

This chain links TRBV9 with TRBJ2-3; 13 nucleotides match TRBD2. Germline assignment: CDR1 SGDLS and CDR2 YYNGEE. The length of the CDR3 is 15 residues. With 7 bases clipped from V and 3 bases from J, the junction kept 5 bases outside the gene matches. This chain's CDR3 is CASGRTSGGTDTQYF. The CDR3 DNA sequence: TGTGCCAGCGGGAGGACTAGCGGGGGAACAGATACGCAGTATTTT.

The V gene is TRBV30, the J gene TRBJ1-3, with D hard to call. V was pared by 0 bases and J by 0 bases, with 15 bases between. The CDR3 sequence is 17 residues long. CDR1 GTSNPN and CDR2 SVGIG come from the germline V gene (reference sequence). CDR3 sequence: CAWSVGPDRSSGNTIYF. CDR3 in DNA: TGTGCCTGGAGTGTAGGGCCAGACCGGAGCTCTGGAAACACCATATATTTT.

This clonotype was counted only a few times. The J gene is TRBJ2-7, the V gene TRBV20-1; 7 positions agree with TRBD2. This CDR3 is built from 14 residues. Trimming cost V 4 bases and J 5 bases; bases outside gene matches: 11. Germline V gene data show CDR1 as DFQATT and CDR2 as SNEGSKA (reference sequence). CDR3 DNA: TGCAGTGCTACGGGTCAAGCGGGAACCAACGAGCAGTACTTC. Encoded protein: CSATGQAGTNEQYF.

This sequence joins TRBV11-2 and TRBJ2-7; D unresolved. This CDR3 has 12 amino acids. Trimming removed 0 bases at V and 6 bases at J, with 6 bases between. CDR1 is SGHAT and CDR2 is FQNNGV in the germline V gene. The chain's CDR3 is CASSLDSGEQYF. In DNA, the CDR3 is TGTGCCAGCAGCTTAGATAGTGGCGAGCAGTACTTC.

This clonotype was seen a handful of times. The V and J genes are TRBV7-6 and TRBJ1-1, with TRBD1 identical over 9 bases. After removal of 4 bases from V and 4 bases from J, the junction contained 4 bases not matched to a gene. This CDR3 region has 14 residues. Looked up from germline, CDR1 is SGHVS and CDR2 is FNYEAQ. DNA for the CDR3: TGTGCCAGCAGCTCCGGGACAGGGAGCACTGAAGCTTTCTTT. Translated, it gives CASSSGTGSTEAFF.

The chain links TRBV29-1 to TRBJ1-4; TRBD1 aligns across 7 bases. The V segment lost 4 bases and the J segment 5 bases; nucleotides outside the gene matches: 7. Germline-derived CDR1 and CDR2 are SQVTM and ANQGSEA. This CDR3 region has 14 residues. CDR3 residues: CSVAPTGRNEKLFF. In nucleotides, the CDR3 is TGCAGCGTTGCACCGACAGGGCGAAATGAAAAACTGTTTTTT.

This clonotype was counted many times. The chain recombines TRBV4-2 with TRBJ2-7; TRBD1 aligns across 11 bases. This CDR3 region has 16 residues. After removal of 1 base from V and 6 bases from J, the junction contained 8 bases not matched to a gene. Germline CDR1 reads LGHNA; CDR2 reads YNFKEQ. The CDR3 loop reads CASSQALGQGVGEQYF. The CDR3 nucleotides are TGTGCCAGCAGCCAAGCCCTGGGACAGGGGGTTGGCGAGCAGTACTTC.

With regard to this clonotype: Mismatch with germline at one junction end may stem from a read error. The chain combines TRBV29-1 with TRBJ1-5; TRBD1 matches at 9 bases. There are 12 residues in the CDR3. Germline V CDR1 and CDR2: SQVTM, ANQGSEA. In DNA form, the CDR3 reads TGTAGCGTTGGGGACAGGGATCGGACCCAGCATTTT. Protein sequence: CSVGDRDRTQHF.

CDR3 in DNA: TGCGCCAGCAGCTTGGACCCGGGGCGCCTCTCCTACGAGCAGTACTTC. Encoded protein: CASSLDPGRLSYEQYF. This chain joins TRBV5-1 and TRBJ2-7; D may match TRBD1 or TRBD2 (5 bases each). This CDR3 comprises 16 residues. The germline V gene has CDR1 SGHRS and CDR2 YFSETQ. V was clipped by 0 bases and J by 0 bases, with 13 bases between them. The variable domain in full, completed from reference TRBV5-1 and TRBJ2-7, reads KAGVTQTPRYLIKTRGQQVTLSCSPISGHRSVSWYQQTPGQGLQFLFEYFSETQRNKGNFPGRFSGRQFSNSRSEMNVSTLELGDSALYLCASSLDPGRLSYEQYFGPGTRLTVT.

The chain combines TRBV11-3 with TRBJ2-5; TRBD2 matches 7 bases. CDR1 is SGHNT, CDR2 YENEEA, per germline. V shed 1 base and J 2 bases; nucleotides not matched to a gene: 7. This CDR3 is 16 amino acids long. DNA for the CDR3: TGTGCCAGCAGCTTAGCCCCCCGGGGAGGGCAAGAGACCCAGTACTTC. Translation: CASSLAPRGGQETQYF.